The 25 T cell receptor beta chains below were found in one sample sequenced in a study of cytomegalovirus exposure and HLA in healthy donors. PCR was performed using 60 Vbeta and 13 Jbeta primers. The repertoire was sequenced with immunoSEQ multiplex PCR; TCRdb's copy has only in-frame clones and lacks some. The sample consists of about 120,000 clones, over 75% of them appearing once. Sequenced input: PBMCs. These receptors were taken from a woman aged 18 to 35 in good health and CMV-seronegative.

As for this clone: Given the absence of the conserved phenylalanine or tryptophan at the CDR3 end, a read error is likely. The rearrangement links TRBV12-5 to TRBJ1-1; a weak D match, TRBD1 (5 bases). The ends were cut back, 11 bases at V and 4 bases at J, with 17 bases in the middle. The CDR3 has 13 amino acids. Germline V gives CDR1 LGHNT, CDR2 FRNRAP. This chain's CDR3 is CASRWGGTTEAFL. The CDR3 DNA is TGTGCTTCCCGTTGGGGGGGAACCACTGAAGCTTTCCTT.

The V and J genes are TRBV21-1 and TRBJ2-7; the table's D call TRBD2 went unverified against the DNA. TRBV21-1 is listed as a pseudogene. The CDR3 spans 17 residues. The CDR3 spells CASSKASSGRSSYEQYF. The CDR3 coding sequence is TGTGCCAGCAGCAAAGCTTCGAGCGGGAGGAGCTCCTACGAGCAGTACTTC.

On this clone: Relative to the germline gene, one junction end is altered; a read error may explain this. The rearrangement uses TRBV30 and TRBJ2-6, with 8 bases identical to TRBD1. The length of the CDR3 is 14 residues. Germline values: CDR1 GTSNPN, CDR2 SVGIG (reference sequence). The CDR3 coding sequence is TGTGCCCGCTCCAGGGGGCCTGGGGCCAACGGCCTGACTTTC. Protein: CARSRGPGANGLTF.

The V gene is TRBV30, the J gene TRBJ1-2; 7 bases are shared with TRBD1. The CDR3 loop spans 11 amino acids. Germline V CDR1 and CDR2: GTSNPN, SVGIG (reference sequence). The J segment lost 6 bases and the V segment lost 5 bases, leaving 3 bases of the junction unmatched. For the CDR3, the DNA is TGTGCCTGGGGGGGACAGCATGGCTACACCTTC. Translated: CAWGGQHGYTF.

The chain is built from TRBV12-5 and TRBJ2-3, with 10 bases matching TRBD1. This CDR3 is 16 amino acids long. Germline V gives CDR1 LGHNT, CDR2 FRNRAP. Losses at the gene ends were 3 bases for V and 2 bases for J; bases not matched to a gene: 5. CDR3 in amino acids: CASGLGTGDNTDTQYF. As DNA, the CDR3 is TGTGCTAGTGGTTTAGGGACAGGGGACAACACAGATACGCAGTATTTT.

Concerning this clone: Compared with germline, one end of the junction differs, possibly owing to a read error. The CDR3, as DNA: TGTGCCAGCAGCTTAGATCGAAAGGGGGCGGGTGGGAACTTC. This gives the protein CASSLDRKGAGGNF. V usage is TRBV11-2 and J usage is TRBJ2-4; 7 bases are shared with TRBD1. Per the germline V gene, CDR1 is SGHAT and CDR2 is FQNNGV. The length of the CDR3 is 14 residues.

This clone was recorded only once. The rearrangement links TRBV9 to TRBJ2-5, with TRBD2 matching over 9 bases. The CDR3 consists of 14 residues. Trimming removed 2 bases from V and 1 base from J; junction bases left unmatched: 0. In germline, CDR1 is SGDLS, CDR2 YYNGEE. The CDR3 region is CASSVRGGQETQYF. In DNA, the CDR3 is TGTGCCAGCAGCGTGCGGGGGGGCCAAGAGACCCAGTACTTC. Drawing the rest from reference TRBV9 and TRBJ2-5, the complete variable domain is DSGVTQTPKHLITATGQRVTLRCSPRSGDLSVYWYQQSLDQGLQFLIQYYNGEERAKGNILERFSAQQFPDLHSELNLSSLELGDSALYFCASSVRGGQETQYFGPGTRLLVL.

The chain combines TRBV5-1 with TRBJ1-1; no reliable D call. V was shortened by 0 bases and J by 6 bases, with 15 bases between the two germline ends. The CDR3 consists of 15 residues. CDR1 SGHRS and CDR2 YFSETQ come from the germline V gene. CDR3 sequence: CASSLGTLGGAEAFF. The CDR3 DNA sequence: TGCGCCAGCAGCTTGGGGACGTTGGGAGGTGCTGAAGCTTTCTTT.

This clone was detected only a few times. CDR3: CATGTGISGNTIYF. CDR3 bases: TGTGCCACCGGGACAGGAATCTCTGGAAACACCATATATTTT. The chain joins TRBV6-1 to TRBJ1-3; TRBD1 aligns across 8 bases. Trimming took 10 bases from V and 0 from J; bases not matched to a gene: 5. The CDR3 has 14 amino acids. Germline V gene lookup returns CDR1 MNHNS and CDR2 SASEGT.

The genes are TRBV11-2 and TRBJ2-2; tentatively, D is TRBD2 (6 bases). Germline CDR1 SGHAT, CDR2 FQNNGV. V was cut by 3 bases and J by 0 bases, with 11 bases left in between. The CDR3 totals 16 residues. The CDR3 loop is CASSFLRGANTGELFF. The DNA for the CDR3 is TGTGCCAGCAGCTTCCTCCGCGGGGCGAACACCGGGGAGCTGTTTTTT.

The chain recombines TRBV11-3 with TRBJ2-3; TRBD2 might be the D (6 bases). V was cut by 1 base and J by 0 bases, with 11 bases left in between. Per the germline V gene, CDR1 is SGHNT and CDR2 is YENEEA. The CDR3 spans 16 residues. The CDR3 is CASSLGLAHSTDTQYF. The CDR3 DNA sequence: TGTGCCAGCAGCTTAGGGCTAGCGCACAGCACAGATACGCAGTATTTT.

This clone was seen a handful of times. The chain links TRBV5-4 to TRBJ2-7, with TRBD1 matching over 8 bases. The CDR3 sequence is 15 residues long. Germline V lookup: CDR1 SGHNT, CDR2 YYREEE (reference sequence). With V trimmed by 4 bases and J by 0 bases, 6 bases remained unmatched. The DNA of the CDR3 is TGTGCCAGCAGCAAAGGGACAGGACTCTCCTACGAGCAGTACTTC. Translation: CASSKGTGLSYEQYF. Using reference TRBV5-4 and TRBJ2-7 for the parts outside the CDR3, the full variable domain is ETGVTQSPTHLIKTRGQQVTLRCSSQSGHNTVSWYQQALGQGPQFIFQYYREEENGRGNFPPRFSGLQFPNYSSELNVNALELDDSALYLCASSKGTGLSYEQYFGPGTRLTVT.

J is TRBJ1-2 and V is TRBV19; TRBD1 aligns across 7 bases. V trimming: 1 base; J trimming: 8 bases; junction bases outside the gene matches: 4. In germline, CDR1 is LNHDA, CDR2 SQIVND (reference sequence). The CDR3 is 13 residues long. CDR3 in DNA: TGTGCCAGTAGTATAGCAGGGGGTTACGGCTACACCTTC. Protein sequence: CASSIAGGYGYTF.

V usage is TRBV5-1 and J usage is TRBJ2-1; D remains ambiguous. In germline, CDR1 is SGHRS, CDR2 YFSETQ. V lost 0 bases and J 5 bases, leaving 12 bases between the germline ends. The CDR3 is made up of 15 amino acids. CDR3 amino acids: CASSLANFPDNEQFF. The CDR3 DNA sequence: TGCGCCAGCAGCTTGGCCAATTTCCCGGACAATGAGCAGTTCTTC.

V usage is TRBV7-2 and J usage is TRBJ2-7; 7 nucleotides agree with TRBD2. The J segment lost 0 bases and the V segment lost 1 base, leaving 6 bases of the junction unmatched. The CDR3 length is 16 residues. Germline V lookup: CDR1 SGHTA, CDR2 FQGNSA. The DNA of the CDR3 is TGTGCCAGCAGCTTAGATATTGGGGGGGGCTCCTACGAGCAGTACTTC. Protein product: CASSLDIGGGSYEQYF.

The V gene is TRBV10-1, the J gene TRBJ2-7; 8 bases agree with TRBD2. CDR3 length: 16 residues. Losses at the gene ends were 4 bases for V and 6 bases for J; bases not matched to a gene: 14. CDR1 WNHNN and CDR2 SYGVQD come from the germline V gene (reference sequence). CDR3 amino acids: CASSASSAGEGSEQYF. In nucleotides, the CDR3 is TGCGCCAGCAGTGCCTCTTCAGCGGGAGAGGGGAGCGAGCAGTACTTC.

This chain links TRBV6-1 with TRBJ2-5; D may be TRBD2 (5 bases). Trimming removed 7 bases from V and 0 bases from J, with 12 bases in between. This CDR3 spans 14 amino acids. Germline lookup yields CDR1 MNHNS and CDR2 SASEGT. The CDR3 DNA sequence: TGTGCCAGCACCCTAGGAGGCAACCAAGAGACCCAGTACTTC. It translates to CASTLGGNQETQYF.

The chain uses TRBV6-1 and TRBJ2-7; tentative D call: TRBD1 (6 bases). The CDR3 runs to 16 residues. The V gene lost 3 bases and the J gene lost 1 base, with 16 bases spanning the gap. Looked up from germline, CDR1 is MNHNS and CDR2 is SASEGT. Here the CDR3 reads CASSDDHRVPSYEQYF. The CDR3 DNA sequence: TGTGCCAGCAGTGACGACCACAGGGTCCCTTCCTACGAGCAGTACTTC.

The chain carries TRBV5-1 and TRBJ2-1, with TRBD1 matching over 7 bases. V lost 6 bases, J lost 0 bases, and 3 bases stayed unmatched. The CDR3 has 14 residues. CDR1 SGHRS and CDR2 YFSETQ come from the germline V gene. The CDR3 here is CASKGQSSYNEQFF. CDR3 bases: TGCGCCAGCAAGGGACAGAGCTCCTACAATGAGCAGTTCTTC.

This clone was observed once. V is TRBV7-9 and J is TRBJ1-1; maybe TRBD1 (5 bases). V was pared by 4 bases and J by 3 bases, with 12 bases between. The CDR3 totals 14 residues. Germline loops: CDR1 SEHNR, CDR2 FQNEAQ (reference sequence). The CDR3 nucleotides read TGTGCCAGCAGCTCATCAACGGGGGACACTGAAGCTTTCTTT. Protein: CASSSSTGDTEAFF. The whole variable domain, remainder taken from reference TRBV7-9 and TRBJ1-1, is DTGVSQNPRHKITKRGQNVTFRCDPISEHNRLYWYRQTLGQGPEFLTYFQNEAQLEKSRLLSDRFSAERPKGSFSTLEIQRTEQGDSAMYLCASSSSTGDTEAFFGQGTRLTVV.

This chain links TRBV2 with TRBJ1-6; D is unresolved. The CDR3 is 15 residues long. Germline lookup yields CDR1 SNHLY and CDR2 FYNNEI. Trimming pared 7 bases from V and 9 bases from J, leaving 19 bases between. The CDR3, as DNA: TGTGCCAGCAACAGAGGAGGTGGCGGTAGTTCACCCCTCCACTTT. Translation gives CASNRGGGGSSPLHF.

CDR3 in DNA: TGCGCCAGCAGCGGACAGGAACCTGGGGAGACCCAGTACTTC. Translated: CASSGQEPGETQYF. The V and J genes are TRBV5-1 and TRBJ2-5; 7 positions match TRBD1. V was clipped by 4 bases and J by 5 bases; unmatched bases: 8. CDR1 is SGHRS and CDR2 is YFSETQ in the germline V gene. This CDR3 comprises 14 residues.

The V gene is TRBV7-9, the J gene TRBJ1-2; 9 nucleotides line up with TRBD1. The CDR3 consists of 16 residues. Germline CDR1 and CDR2: SEHNR and FQNEAQ (reference sequence). The trim removed 2 bases at V and 4 bases at J, leaving 8 bases unmatched. CDR3 DNA: TGTGCCAGCAGCTTATCCACTACAGGGGGCGGCTATGGCTACACCTTC. Amino acid sequence: CASSLSTTGGGYGYTF. Full variable domain (remainder filled in from reference TRBV7-9 and TRBJ1-2): DTGVSQNPRHKITKRGQNVTFRCDPISEHNRLYWYRQTLGQGPEFLTYFQNEAQLEKSRLLSDRFSAERPKGSFSTLEIQRTEQGDSAMYLCASSLSTTGGGYGYTFGSGTRLTVV.

J is TRBJ1-2 and V is TRBV7-2; D remains unclear. Per the germline V gene, CDR1 is SGHTA and CDR2 is FQGNSA. V was cut by 6 bases and J by 8 bases, with 19 bases left in between. The CDR3 has 14 residues. The CDR3 coding sequence is TGTGCCAGCAGTGAGCGCACTCCCGCGGGAGGCTACACCTTC. This gives the protein CASSERTPAGGYTF.

A single count supports this clone. The V gene is TRBV19, the J gene TRBJ2-5; 7 positions agree with TRBD1. V lost 8 bases, J lost 4 bases, and 10 bases stayed unmatched. There are 14 residues in the CDR3. The germline CDR1 and CDR2 sequences are LNHDA and SQIVND (reference sequence). The CDR3 region has the DNA TGTGCCAGTCGACTACAGGGGTTGTCAGAGACCCAGTACTTC. It translates to CASRLQGLSETQYF.